The 27 T cell receptor beta chains below all came from one sample that was sequenced in a study of ipilimumab plus nivolumab after autologous stem cell transplantation. Using immunoSEQ multiplex PCR, the repertoire was profiled, and TCRdb retains in-frame clones only, with some absent. The sample consists of roughly 25,000 clones, 86% of them appearing once. The sequenced sample was PBMCs, obtained in a trial of ipilimumab plus nivolumab as post-transplant consolidation. The source of these receptors is a male donor with diffuse large B-cell lymphoma.

This clone was seen just once. CDR3 sequence (DNA): TGTGCCAGCAGTTACTCCCAAGAGACCCAGTACTTC. It codes for CASSYSQETQYF. The chain joins TRBV6-5 to TRBJ2-5; no definite D call. Germline CDR1 MNHEY, CDR2 SVGAGI. The V end was cut by 0 bases, the J end by 1 base, with 0 bases between. The length of the CDR3 is 12 residues.

V and J are TRBV27 and TRBJ1-6; D uncertain. The CDR3 runs to 13 residues. Per the germline V gene, CDR1 is MNHEY and CDR2 is SMNVEV (reference sequence). Trimming cost V 6 bases and J 5 bases, with 8 bases left between them. This CDR3 reads CASRPGNNSPLHF. The DNA of the CDR3 is TGTGCCAGCAGACCGGGAAATAATTCACCCCTCCACTTT.

The rearrangement links TRBV28 to TRBJ2-1; the match to TRBD2 covers 12 bases. Germline CDR1 MDHEN, CDR2 SYDVKM. Trimming removed 5 bases from V and 4 bases from J; junction bases left unmatched: 6. This CDR3 is 16 amino acids long. DNA for the CDR3: TGTGCCAGCAGTACTCGACTAGCGGGGGCATACAATGAGCAGTTCTTC. Residues: CASSTRLAGAYNEQFF.

The chain joins TRBV10-3 to TRBJ2-1; D might be TRBD1 (5 bases). This CDR3 is 13 amino acids long. The V gene lost 2 bases and the J gene lost 6 bases, with 8 bases spanning the gap. Germline V gene data show CDR1 as ENHRY and CDR2 as SYGVKD. The DNA for the CDR3 is TGTGCCATCAGTGAGGCAGGGCGCAATGAGCAGTTCTTC. Amino acids: CAISEAGRNEQFF.

This chain connects TRBV7-2 to TRBJ1-5, with 9 bases matching TRBD1. Germline CDR1 and CDR2: SGHTA and FQGNSA. The CDR3 has 15 amino acids. The ends lost 1 base at V and 6 bases at J; junction bases unmatched: 4. The CDR3 loop reads CASSLVGTGFQPQHF. The CDR3 DNA is TGTGCCAGCAGCTTAGTAGGGACAGGGTTTCAGCCCCAGCATTTT.

The chain couples TRBV7-2 to TRBJ1-4; a weak D match, TRBD1 (5 bases). Germline CDR1 and CDR2: SGHTA and FQGNSA. V was clipped by 6 bases and J by 8 bases, with 19 bases between them. This CDR3 spans 15 amino acids. CDR3 loop: CASRSDSGGEEKLFF. CDR3 nucleotide sequence: TGTGCCAGCAGGTCGGATAGCGGGGGGGAGGAAAAACTGTTTTTT.

This clone was seen just once. The CDR3 DNA follows: TGTGCCTGGAGTCCTTTCGATCATGGCTACACCTTC. It specifies CAWSPFDHGYTF. This chain connects TRBV30 to TRBJ1-2; no reliable D call. V lost 2 bases, J lost 6 bases, and 10 bases lay in between. Germline V CDR1 and CDR2: GTSNPN, SVGIG (reference sequence). There are 12 residues in the CDR3.

The chain joins TRBV7-9 to TRBJ1-4; TRBD1 is a possible D gene (6 bases). Germline-derived CDR1 and CDR2 are SEHNR and FQNEAQ (reference sequence). This CDR3 contains 14 residues. V was clipped by 5 bases and J by 6 bases, with 13 bases between them. The CDR3 spells CASSQGGRDEKLFF. Here the CDR3 DNA reads TGTGCCAGCAGCCAAGGGGGACGCGATGAAAAACTGTTTTTT.

The rearrangement joins TRBV19 to TRBJ2-5; D assignment may be TRBD1 or TRBD2 (5 bases each). Germline lookup yields CDR1 LNHDA and CDR2 SQIVND (reference sequence). This CDR3 has 13 amino acids. Trimming took 5 bases from V and 6 from J, leaving 13 bases between them. The CDR3 nucleotides are TGTGCCAGTAGTCAGGGAGTGACGAAGACCCAGTACTTC. This codes for CASSQGVTKTQYF.

The chain employs TRBV29-1 and TRBJ2-6; the D is unclear. The CDR3 has 14 residues. Trimming stripped 3 bases from V and 0 bases from J, with 6 bases between. Germline V lookup: CDR1 SQVTM, CDR2 ANQGSEA. For the CDR3, the DNA is TGCAGCGTTGAGAAGGACTCTGGGGCCAACGTCCTGACTTTC. It codes for CSVEKDSGANVLTF.

The chain uses TRBV5-6 and TRBJ2-5, with 7 bases fitting TRBD2. The V gene's germline CDR1 is SGHDT and CDR2 YYEEEE. V trimming: 0 bases; J trimming: 1 base; junction bases outside the gene matches: 3. This CDR3 contains 15 residues. This CDR3 reads CASSLEAGTQETQYF. The CDR3 DNA reads TGTGCCAGCAGCTTGGAAGCGGGGACCCAAGAGACCCAGTACTTC.

The chain employs TRBV5-1 and TRBJ2-5; weak D call: TRBD2 (6 bases). The CDR3 consists of 20 residues. Looked up from germline, CDR1 is SGHRS and CDR2 is YFSETQ. With 0 bases removed from V and 4 bases from J, the gap between germline ends came to 28 bases. The CDR3 loop is CASSLDPGGSGSIRRETQYF. For the CDR3, the DNA is TGCGCCAGCAGCTTGGATCCCGGGGGAAGTGGCAGTATAAGGCGAGAGACCCAGTACTTC.

This chain links TRBV2 with TRBJ2-2; no definite D call. With 8 bases removed from V and 1 base from J, the gap between germline ends came to 11 bases. The CDR3 has 14 residues. Germline V lookup: CDR1 SNHLY, CDR2 FYNNEI. CDR3 sequence: CASGQLQNTGELFF. CDR3 nucleotides: TGTGCCAGCGGGCAGCTACAGAACACCGGGGAGCTGTTTTTT.

V and J are TRBV6-5 and TRBJ1-1, with D possibly TRBD1 on 5 matching bases. This CDR3 spans 15 amino acids. CDR1 and CDR2 from the germline V gene are MNHEY and SVGAGI. Trimming pared 4 bases from V and 0 bases from J, leaving 12 bases between. The CDR3 region is CASSLSGLMNTEAFF. The CDR3 nucleotides read TGTGCCAGCAGTTTATCGGGGCTCATGAACACTGAAGCTTTCTTT.

The chain has TRBV5-1 and TRBJ1-1; D remains unclear. Looked up from germline, CDR1 is SGHRS and CDR2 is YFSETQ. This CDR3 spans 19 amino acids. The V and J ends lost 4 bases and 0 bases respectively, with 25 bases between them. The CDR3 coding sequence is TGCGCCAGCAGCCCTAAGAACGACCCCTCACTGACCTTGAACACTGAAGCTTTCTTT. Amino acids: CASSPKNDPSLTLNTEAFF.

The V call is TRBV6-5, the J call TRBJ1-1; possibly TRBD1 for D (6 bases). CDR3 length equals 14 residues. The germline gives CDR1 MNHEY, CDR2 SVGAGI. The V end was cut by 6 bases, the J end by 1 base, with 12 bases between. Written as DNA, the CDR3 is TGTGCCAGCAGAATCGTCAGGGGGAACACTGAAGCTTTCTTT. Encoded protein: CASRIVRGNTEAFF.

The chain combines TRBV7-8 with TRBJ2-6; D is unclear. Trimming pared 5 bases from V and 1 base from J, leaving 12 bases between. Germline values: CDR1 SGHVS, CDR2 FQNEAQ. The CDR3 is 16 amino acids. In nucleotides, the CDR3 is TGTGCCAGCAGCCCCCGGGCCCCTTCTGGGGCCAACGTCCTGACTTTC. This encodes CASSPRAPSGANVLTF.

The rearrangement uses TRBV12-5 and TRBJ2-5; D gene unclear. The CDR3 has 13 amino acids. Trimming pared 2 bases from V and 4 bases from J, leaving 8 bases between. Germline V gene data show CDR1 as LGHNT and CDR2 as FRNRAP. The CDR3 nucleotides are TGTGCTAGTGGTTTGTACGTAGGAGAGACCCAGTACTTC. Amino acid sequence: CASGLYVGETQYF.

The genes are TRBV5-1 and TRBJ2-5; D may correspond to TRBD1 or TRBD2 (5 bases each). The germline CDR1 and CDR2 sequences are SGHRS and YFSETQ. This CDR3 region has 15 residues. Trimming left V 3 bases short and J 6 bases short, with 18 bases between. CDR3 coding DNA: TGCGCCAGCAGCTGGGGACGATCTCCCCGACAGACCCAGTACTTC. This translates into CASSWGRSPRQTQYF.

V and J are TRBV6-6 and TRBJ2-2; TRBD2 might be the D (5 bases). This CDR3 is built from 13 residues. Per germline, CDR1 MNHNY and CDR2 SVGAGI (reference sequence). V lost 8 bases and J 5 bases, leaving 12 bases between the germline ends. CDR3 sequence: CASGLRGTGELFF. As DNA, the CDR3 is TGTGCCAGCGGACTTCGGGGAACCGGGGAGCTGTTTTTT.

This chain uses TRBV29-1 with TRBJ2-5; 9 bases line up with TRBD1. Germline CDR1 and CDR2: SQVTM and ANQGSEA. The CDR3 runs 13 residues. V dropped 6 bases and J dropped 5; count of bases not matched to a gene: 7. As DNA, the CDR3 is TGCAGCGTCGCGACAGGGGGGGGCGAGACCCAGTACTTC. It translates to CSVATGGGETQYF.

This clone was seen a single time. The V call is TRBV7-9, the J call TRBJ2-3; TRBD1 is a possible D gene (6 bases). This CDR3 has 15 residues. Germline CDR1 SEHNR, CDR2 FQNEAQ (reference sequence). Trimming left V 8 bases short and J 0 bases short, with 15 bases between. The CDR3 is CASPGSGESTDTQYF. CDR3 coding DNA: TGTGCCAGCCCCGGTTCAGGGGAGAGCACAGATACGCAGTATTTT.

In DNA form, the CDR3 reads TGTGCCAGCAGCCCAGGGGCTAGCACAGATACGCAGTATTTT. It encodes CASSPGASTDTQYF. The gene calls are TRBV2 and TRBJ2-3; tentatively, D is TRBD1 (6 bases). With 6 bases removed from V and 0 bases from J, the gap between germline ends came to 10 bases. CDR3 length equals 14 residues. Germline CDR1 and CDR2: SNHLY and FYNNEI.

The V call is TRBV7-2, the J call TRBJ2-1; possibly TRBD2 for D (7 bases). The germline CDR1 and CDR2 sequences are SGHTA and FQGNSA. The V and J ends lost 6 bases and 13 bases respectively, with 22 bases between them. The CDR3 runs to 14 residues. This chain's CDR3 is CASRGLRGGPRQFF. DNA for the CDR3: TGTGCCAGCAGAGGACTAAGGGGGGGGCCTCGACAGTTCTTC.

The chain joins TRBV2 to TRBJ2-7, with D possibly being TRBD1 (6 bases). Germline-derived CDR1 and CDR2 are SNHLY and FYNNEI. The CDR3 extends over 14 amino acids. V lost 6 bases, J lost 4 bases, and 16 bases lay in between. This chain's CDR3 is CASSQGSLSYEQYF. The CDR3, as DNA: TGTGCCAGCAGCCAGGGGTCCCTCTCTTACGAGCAGTACTTC.

This chain connects TRBV20-1 to TRBJ2-3; weak D call: TRBD1 (6 bases). V lost 3 bases and J lost 13, with 14 bases in between. CDR1 and CDR2 from the germline V gene are DFQATT and SNEGSKA (reference sequence). CDR3 length: 11 amino acids. CDR3 residues: CSARDRFLEYF. In DNA form, the CDR3 reads TGCAGTGCTAGGGACAGATTTTTAGAGTATTTT.

The V gene is TRBV2, the J gene TRBJ1-6, with TRBD1 matching over 7 bases. CDR1 is SNHLY and CDR2 is FYNNEI in the germline V gene. The CDR3 extends over 16 amino acids. V lost 4 bases to trimming and J lost 5 bases; unmatched junction nucleotides: 8. For the CDR3, the DNA is TGTGCCAGCAGTGCCCGACAGGGCCGAAATAATTCACCCCTCCACTTT. This encodes CASSARQGRNNSPLHF.